Shown below are 14 T cell receptor beta chains from a single sample sequenced in a study of shared clonotypes between healthy human individuals. Sequenced by immunoSEQ multiplex PCR; TCRdb stores in-frame clones only, minus some. This table has some 2.3 million clones, approximately 93% appearing once. Specimen: naive CD4+ T cells from PBMCs. Stated subset: CD45RA+ positively selected. Receptors were obtained from a man between 18 and 29 years old in good health. Some clones in this sample may be carry-over from other donors' samples.

The chain has TRBV7-2 and TRBJ2-5; 7 nucleotides line up with TRBD1. Germline values: CDR1 SGHTA, CDR2 FQGNSA. The CDR3 length is 17 residues. V lost 0 bases to trimming and J lost 7 bases; unmatched junction nucleotides: 14. CDR3 sequence (DNA): TGTGCCAGCAGCTTAGCCCTAACCCGGACAGGAGTGGGGACCCAGTACTTC. Residues: CASSLALTRTGVGTQYF.

The rearrangement uses TRBV2 and TRBJ1-3; unclear D gene. The germline gives CDR1 SNHLY, CDR2 FYNNEI. CDR3 length: 12 residues. The ends were cut back, 6 bases at V and 4 bases at J, with 7 bases in the middle. The CDR3 nucleotides read TGTGCCAGCAGAGGGCGGGGAAACACCATATATTTT. Its translation: CASRGRGNTIYF.

The rearrangement links TRBV7-2 to TRBJ1-1; D may be TRBD1 (5 bases). Trimming cost V 1 base and J 0 bases, with 9 bases left between them. Germline assignment: CDR1 SGHTA and CDR2 FQGNSA. The CDR3 loop spans 15 amino acids. CDR3 coding DNA: TGTGCCAGCAGCTTAGGGGGGATATTGAACACTGAAGCTTTCTTT. This codes for CASSLGGILNTEAFF.

The chain carries TRBV28 and TRBJ1-2; no firm D call. The V end lost 5 bases, the J end lost 2 bases, and 12 bases lay between the germline ends. The CDR3 extends over 14 amino acids. The V gene's germline CDR1 is MDHEN and CDR2 SYDVKM. The CDR3 loop reads CASSPLGENYGYTF. CDR3 coding DNA: TGTGCCAGCAGTCCGTTGGGCGAAAACTATGGCTACACCTTC.

This chain connects TRBV7-8 to TRBJ2-5; TRBD2 matches at 7 bases. The CDR3 totals 14 residues. Germline CDR1 and CDR2: SGHVS and FQNEAQ. J was trimmed by 3 bases and V by 3 bases; bases with no gene match: 4. CDR3 sequence: CASSFGLAEETQYF. In DNA, the CDR3 is TGTGCCAGCAGCTTTGGGCTAGCGGAAGAGACCCAGTACTTC.

This chain joins TRBV10-3 and TRBJ2-1, with 9 bases that match TRBD2. The CDR3 runs to 15 residues. Trimming cost V 0 bases and J 8 bases; bases outside gene matches: 5. Per germline, CDR1 ENHRY and CDR2 SYGVKD. CDR3 residues: CAISESSGSFHEQFF. In nucleotides, the CDR3 is TGTGCCATCAGTGAGTCTAGCGGGAGCTTCCATGAGCAGTTCTTC.

The V and J genes are TRBV6-5 and TRBJ2-2; 9 bases agree with TRBD2. The CDR3 loop spans 14 amino acids. Losses at the gene ends were 6 bases for V and 4 bases for J; bases not matched to a gene: 3. From germline, CDR1 is MNHEY and CDR2 SVGAGI. CDR3 in DNA: TGTGCCAGCAGATTAGCGGGAGTCACCGGGGAGCTGTTTTTT. Amino acids: CASRLAGVTGELFF.

J is TRBJ2-5 and V is TRBV9; maybe TRBD1 (5 bases). The CDR3 spans 14 residues. Germline V gene data show CDR1 as SGDLS and CDR2 as YYNGEE. V was pared by 3 bases and J by 5 bases, with 14 bases between. CDR3 sequence: CASSGVAKGETQYF. CDR3 bases: TGTGCCAGCAGCGGGGTAGCTAAGGGGGAGACCCAGTACTTC.

Here the CDR3 DNA reads TGTGCCAGCAGCCCGCTTGACGGGACGAGGACCGGGGAGCTGTTTTTT. Translated: CASSPLDGTRTGELFF. The chain has TRBV7-3 and TRBJ2-2; either TRBD1 or TRBD2 may fit D (5 bases each). The germline V gene has CDR1 SGHTA and CDR2 FQGTGA. Trimming stripped 5 bases from V and 5 bases from J, with 18 bases between. CDR3 length equals 16 residues.

The chain recombines TRBV27 with TRBJ1-4, with 8 positions matching TRBD1. Germline trimming cut 0 bases from V and 6 bases from J; bases unmatched to any gene: 3. The CDR3 loop spans 15 amino acids. Germline-derived CDR1 and CDR2 are MNHEY and SMNVEV (reference sequence). The CDR3 DNA follows: TGTGCCAGCAGTTTATCGGCAGGGGGCCATGAAAAACTGTTTTTT. This sequence encodes CASSLSAGGHEKLFF.

The rearrangement uses TRBV2 and TRBJ1-1; D is unclear. The length of the CDR3 is 13 residues. Trimming removed 8 bases at V and 1 base at J, with 11 bases between. Germline V gene data show CDR1 as SNHLY and CDR2 as FYNNEI. CDR3 amino acids: CASGRRENTEAFF. The CDR3 DNA reads TGTGCCAGCGGCCGGCGGGAGAACACTGAAGCTTTCTTT.

V is TRBV7-8 and J is TRBJ2-1, with TRBD2 as a possible D gene (5 bases). V dropped 4 bases and J dropped 4 bases, with 14 bases sitting between them. This CDR3 has 15 amino acids. Germline CDR1 reads SGHVS; CDR2 reads FQNEAQ. In DNA, the CDR3 is TGTGCCAGCAGCTCGGCACTAGGGAATTACAATGAGCAGTTCTTC. It is translated as CASSSALGNYNEQFF.

V is TRBV5-1 and J is TRBJ2-7; 10 bases map to TRBD1. CDR3 length: 18 amino acids. Trimming removed 0 bases from V and 6 bases from J; junction bases left unmatched: 15. CDR1 SGHRS and CDR2 YFSETQ come from the germline V gene. The CDR3 DNA follows: TGCGCCAGCAGCTTGGGAAATATCCTCCGGGACAGGGGATCCGAGCAGTACTTC. This gives the protein CASSLGNILRDRGSEQYF.

The J gene is TRBJ1-5, the V gene TRBV28; 7 positions match TRBD1. After removal of 6 bases from V and 0 bases from J, the junction contained 5 bases not matched to a gene. CDR3 length equals 15 residues. Germline CDR1 is MDHEN and CDR2 is SYDVKM. CDR3 nucleotide sequence: TGTGCCAGCAGCCCGGACAGGTTTAGCAATCAGCCCCAGCATTTT. Protein product: CASSPDRFSNQPQHF.